The 18 T cell receptor beta chains below were found in one sample sequenced in a study of T cells in Graves' hyperthyroidism and ophthalmopathy. Researchers took RNA transcripts and amplified the TCR beta CDR3 regions from them. The study used the HTBI primer set for a first-round RT-PCR of the TCR CDR3. MiXCR was run by TCRdb on the multiplex PCR reads, yielding one entry per CDR3 protein. This sample has under 350,000 distinct CDR3 sequences, with approximately 22% found just once. Material: blood. All receptors derive from a woman aged 50 to 60 with Graves' hyperthyroidism.

The sample holds many counts of this clonotype. At one boundary the junction diverges from the germline segment, which might be a read error. The chain links TRBV6-2 or TRBV6-3 to TRBJ2-1, with 14 bases aligning to TRBD2. The length of the CDR3 is 15 residues. CDR1 MNHEY and CDR2 SVGEGT come from the germline V gene. The CDR3 region is CPSSYSGLAGDEQFF. CDR3 DNA: TGTCCCAGCAGTTACTCGGGACTAGCGGGAGATGAGCAGTTCTTC.

The chain carries TRBV20-1 and TRBJ2-3; 11 bases are shared with TRBD1. CDR1 and CDR2 (germline): DFQATT, SNEGSKA (reference sequence). Trimming took 3 bases from V and 6 from J; bases not matched to a gene: 5. There are 14 residues in the CDR3. The CDR3 is CSARDRGRVDTQYF. The CDR3 DNA sequence: TGCAGTGCTAGGGACAGGGGGCGGGTTGATACGCAGTATTTT.

This clonotype was seen repeatedly, ten times or more. The rearrangement joins TRBV5-1 to TRBJ1-4; a weak D match, TRBD1 (5 bases). This CDR3 is 15 amino acids long. Between the trimmed V and J ends, which lost 4 bases and 8 bases, there was a span of 18 bases. Germline CDR1 reads SGHRS; CDR2 reads YFSETQ. The CDR3 DNA sequence: TGCGCCAGCAGCGCGTGGGAGGGGAGTTGGGAAAAACTGTTTTTT. It yields the protein CASSAWEGSWEKLFF.

This clonotype has at least ten counts. The V gene is TRBV7-9, the J gene TRBJ2-5; TRBD2 aligns across 14 bases. The CDR3 totals 18 residues. V dropped 6 bases and J dropped 2; count of bases not matched to a gene: 11. The germline V gene has CDR1 SEHNR and CDR2 FQNEAQ (reference sequence). The CDR3 here is CASRRGLAGGEYQETQYF. CDR3 DNA sequence: TGTGCCAGCAGACGAGGACTAGCGGGGGGCGAATATCAAGAGACCCAGTACTTC.

This clonotype has a count of ten or more. This chain connects TRBV20-1 to TRBJ2-3, with 9 bases fitting TRBD2. Looked up from germline, CDR1 is DFQATT and CDR2 is SNEGSKA (reference sequence). Trimming removed 0 bases from V and 1 base from J; junction bases left unmatched: 14. The CDR3 has 19 amino acids. The CDR3 sequence is CSARDRERGALPGTDTQYF. The CDR3 region has the DNA TGCAGTGCTAGAGATCGGGAGCGGGGGGCCCTCCCGGGCACAGATACGCAGTATTTT.

The V and J genes are TRBV6-5 and TRBJ2-1; 11 bases are shared with TRBD2. V lost 0 bases to trimming and J lost 0 bases; unmatched junction nucleotides: 7. CDR1 MNHEY and CDR2 SVGAGI come from the germline V gene. CDR3 length equals 19 residues. In DNA form, the CDR3 reads TGTGCCAGCAGTTACTCGCGGCTAGCGGGGGGCCCCTCCTACAATGAGCAGTTCTTC. It yields the protein CASSYSRLAGGPSYNEQFF.

In this sample, this clonotype turned up many times. This sequence joins TRBV7-6 and TRBJ2-3, with a tentative D call TRBD1 (6 bases). Germline loops: CDR1 SGHVS, CDR2 FNYEAQ. The CDR3 is 17 amino acids. V was cut by 0 bases and J by 0 bases, with 13 bases left in between. In DNA form, the CDR3 reads TGTGCCAGCAGCTTAGCGCTTAGGCAGGGGAGCACAGATACGCAGTATTTT. The encoded protein is CASSLALRQGSTDTQYF. The full variable domain, rest sourced from reference TRBV7-6 and TRBJ2-3, is GAGVSQSPRYKVTKRGQDVALRCDPISGHVSLYWYRQALGQGPEFLTYFNYEAQQDKSGLPNDRFSAERPEGSISTLTIQRTEQRDSAMYRCASSLALRQGSTDTQYFGPGTRLTVL.

The table lists this clonotype with many counts. The rearrangement joins TRBV6-2 or TRBV6-3 to TRBJ2-3; 10 bases fit TRBD1. The length of the CDR3 is 15 residues. V shed 5 bases and J 1 base; nucleotides not matched to a gene: 3. Per germline, CDR1 MNHEY and CDR2 SVGEGT. The CDR3 sequence is CASSTGTGGTDTQYF. In nucleotides, the CDR3 is TGTGCCAGCAGTACCGGGACAGGGGGCACAGATACGCAGTATTTT.

Ten or more counts support this clonotype. The V call is TRBV28, the J call TRBJ2-5; 10 bases match TRBD1. The CDR3 has 14 residues. The V gene's germline CDR1 is MDHEN and CDR2 SYDVKM. The trim removed 9 bases at V and 1 base at J, leaving 5 bases unmatched. The CDR3 region has the DNA TGTGCCAGTGGACAGGGGGGCCTCCAAGAGACCCAGTACTTC. Translating gives CASGQGGLQETQYF.

The chain couples TRBV7-2 to TRBJ2-3; D possibly corresponds to TRBD2 (6 bases). This CDR3 spans 15 amino acids. V shed 1 base and J shed 2 bases, with 10 bases lying between them. Germline assignment: CDR1 SGHTA and CDR2 FQGNSA. CDR3 loop: CASSLVSGPTDTQYF. The CDR3 DNA reads TGTGCCAGCAGCTTAGTTAGCGGTCCCACAGATACGCAGTATTTT.

This clonotype was recorded at least ten times. This chain joins TRBV28 and TRBJ1-6; 10 bases line up with TRBD1. Trimming cost V 3 bases and J 6 bases; bases outside gene matches: 2. The CDR3 runs to 15 residues. From germline, CDR1 is MDHEN and CDR2 SYDVKM. The CDR3 DNA reads as TGTGCCAGCAGTTTTGGGGACAGGGGTAATTCACCCCTCCACTTT. Translated: CASSFGDRGNSPLHF.

This clonotype has ten or more counts. The chain links TRBV5-1 to TRBJ1-1; D perhaps matches TRBD1 (5 bases). The germline CDR1 and CDR2 sequences are SGHRS and YFSETQ. Trimming removed 4 bases from V and 5 bases from J, with 15 bases in between. This CDR3 has 14 amino acids. The CDR3 DNA reads as TGCGCCAGCAGCCTCCGGGGCGCGGGTACTGAAGCTTTCTTT. It codes for CASSLRGAGTEAFF. The full variable domain, completed using reference TRBV5-1 and TRBJ1-1, is KAGVTQTPRYLIKTRGQQVTLSCSPISGHRSVSWYQQTPGQGLQFLFEYFSETQRNKGNFPGRFSGRQFSNSRSEMNVSTLELGDSALYLCASSLRGAGTEAFFGQGTRLTVV.

The V gene is TRBV6-1, the J gene TRBJ1-1; D not certain. Between the trimmed V and J ends, which lost 4 bases and 4 bases, there was a span of 10 bases. This CDR3 region has 13 residues. Germline V gene lookup returns CDR1 MNHNS and CDR2 SASEGT. CDR3 sequence (DNA): TGTGCCAGCAGTGTCCCTAGTTCCACTGAAGCTTTCTTT. It yields the protein CASSVPSSTEAFF.

The rearrangement links TRBV19 to TRBJ2-3; D may match TRBD1 or TRBD2 (5 bases each). The CDR3 totals 17 residues. The germline V gene encodes CDR1 LNHDA and CDR2 SQIVND (reference sequence). V lost 5 bases and J lost 2, with 20 bases in between. CDR3 amino acids: CASSATGTRSYTDTQYF. The DNA of the CDR3 is TGTGCCAGTAGTGCTACCGGGACCCGGAGTTACACAGATACGCAGTATTTT.

The V call is TRBV27, the J call TRBJ1-2, with D unclear. From germline, CDR1 is MNHEY and CDR2 SMNVEV (reference sequence). The CDR3 contains 13 residues. V was trimmed by 5 bases and J by 6 bases, leaving 13 bases between them. The CDR3 loop is CASSPKADDGYTF. CDR3 DNA: TGTGCCAGCAGTCCCAAGGCAGATGATGGCTACACCTTC.

The V and J genes are TRBV11-2 and TRBJ2-3; unclear D gene. The CDR3 has 15 residues. Trimming pared 6 bases from V and 6 bases from J, leaving 19 bases between. Germline loops: CDR1 SGHAT, CDR2 FQNNGV. The CDR3 loop is CASSVGIFSTDTQYF. The CDR3 DNA follows: TGTGCCAGCAGTGTGGGCATCTTCTCCACGGATACGCAGTATTTT.

This clonotype was observed at least ten times. The V call is TRBV12-3 or TRBV12-4, the J call TRBJ1-2; D gene unclear. The CDR3 loop spans 15 amino acids. Deletions cut 6 bases from V and 2 bases from J, with 16 bases between. CDR3 bases: TGTGCCAGCAGCCCGGCGGCCCTAGGGAACTATGGCTACACCTTC. This sequence encodes CASSPAALGNYGYTF.

The gene calls are TRBV4-1 and TRBJ2-5, with a tentative D call TRBD2 (5 bases). Trimming shortened V by 2 bases and J by 7 bases, and 11 bases separated the two germline ends. The CDR3 is 13 residues long. The V gene's germline CDR1 is MGHRA and CDR2 YSYEKL. The CDR3 spells CASSQYPSGTQYF. The CDR3 coding sequence is TGCGCCAGCAGCCAATATCCCAGCGGGACCCAGTACTTC.